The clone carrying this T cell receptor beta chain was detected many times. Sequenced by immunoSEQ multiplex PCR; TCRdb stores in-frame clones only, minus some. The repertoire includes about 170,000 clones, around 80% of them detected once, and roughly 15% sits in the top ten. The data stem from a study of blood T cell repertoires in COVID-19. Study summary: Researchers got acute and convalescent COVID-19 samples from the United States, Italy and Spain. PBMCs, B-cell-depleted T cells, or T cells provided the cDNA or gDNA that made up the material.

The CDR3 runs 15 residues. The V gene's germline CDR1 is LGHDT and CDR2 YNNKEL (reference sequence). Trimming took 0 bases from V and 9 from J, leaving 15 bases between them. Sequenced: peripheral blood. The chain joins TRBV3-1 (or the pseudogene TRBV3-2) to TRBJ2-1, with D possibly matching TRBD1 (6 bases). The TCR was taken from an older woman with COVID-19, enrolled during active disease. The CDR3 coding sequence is TGTGCCAGCAGCCAAGAAACAGGGATCCAGGTTGAGCAGTTCTTC. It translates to CASSQETGIQVEQFF.